This TCR beta chain was sequenced in a study of T-cell reconstitution after alpha-beta-depleted transplantation in children (TCRdb year 2016). General notes on the study: T-cell immune reconstitution after TCRalphabeta/CD19-depleted allogeneic hematopoietic cell transplantation in children was quantitatively tracked in the study by means of TCR repertoire profiling.

Regarding this clonotype: Its antigen is currently not known. The input lacks base qualities; no much larger clone sits a single base away.

Points the paper makes about the study in general: The high TCRbeta diversity at day 60 in some patients was ascribed to recipient T cells and intrathymic progenitors that had survived conditioning. The frequencies of hyperexpanded clones fell over the following months, and after one year, T-cell counts and TCRbeta diversity were mostly attributed to newly produced T cells. The apparently early alphabetaT-cell count recovery about two months after transplant was reportedly dependent on only several hundred rapidly expanded clones derived from non-depleted graft cells.

The treatment or condition label, read with the paper, signifies: allogeneic hematopoietic cell transplantation with graft depleted of TCRalphabeta T cells and CD19 B cells. TCRalphabeta/CD19-depleted allogeneic hematopoietic cell grafts were given to the transplant recipients, all of whom were children. The CDR3 measures 14 amino acids from cysteine to phenylalanine. CDR3 DNA only is kept here, 42 bases in frame from base 1. CDR1 and CDR2, looked up from the germline V gene (reference sequence), are LNHDA and SQIVND. After removal of 6 bases from V and 2 bases from J, the junction retains 4 bases not matched to a gene. The library was produced with PCR. Sequencing was performed on an Illumina HiSeq 2500. TCR libraries were prepared with molecular barcoding, using unique molecular identifiers to normalize TCRbeta repertoire quantification. Using fastp at Q25 and MiXCR, TCRdb reprocessed the public reads and kept productive beta chains. Each entry merges the rows of one CDR3 protein and shows their most common DNA and genes. In all, the sample holds about a million distinct CDR3 sequences, and less than 30% of those were seen once. The biggest ten clones account for roughly 30% of the sample.

The starting material was PBMCs, mostly from graft donor cells, obtained 360 days after TCRalphabeta/CD19-depleted stem cell transplant. The clonotype comes from a boy under two years old who had a stem cell transplant for SCID, so the T cells may come from the graft donor. Recombination joined TRBV19 with TRBJ2-7, with 10 central nucleotides matching TRBD1. The nucleotide sequence is given as TGTGCCAGTAGACGGACAGGGGGACCCTACGAGCAGTACTTC. It encodes CASRRTGGPYEQYF. When the CDR3 is completed using the reference TRBV19 and TRBJ2-7 genes on either side, the full variable domain is DGGITQSPKYLFRKEGQNVTLSCEQNLNHDAMYWYRQDPGQGLRLIYYSQIVNDFQKGDIAEGYSVSREKKESFPLTVTSAQKNPTAFYLCASRRTGGPYEQYFGPGTRLTVT.